This T cell receptor (beta chain) came from a study of blood T cell repertoires in COVID-19. Here immunoSEQ multiplex PCR was the method, and the copy in TCRdb shows in-frame clones only, minus some. This table has over 200,000 clones, 70% to 90% appearing once. The CDR3 contains 17 residues. From germline, CDR1 is SGHNT and CDR2 YENEEA. The V and J ends lost 2 bases and 4 bases, in that order; junction bases with no gene match: 10. This TCR came from a woman in her thirties or forties with acute or convalescent COVID-19. Input material: peripheral blood. The genes are TRBV11-3 and TRBJ2-2, with 7 bases that match TRBD2. The DNA for the CDR3 is TGTGCCAGCAGCTTAACCCCCCCAGCGGGGAGCACCGGGGAGCTGTTTTTT. It translates to CASSLTPPAGSTGELFF.